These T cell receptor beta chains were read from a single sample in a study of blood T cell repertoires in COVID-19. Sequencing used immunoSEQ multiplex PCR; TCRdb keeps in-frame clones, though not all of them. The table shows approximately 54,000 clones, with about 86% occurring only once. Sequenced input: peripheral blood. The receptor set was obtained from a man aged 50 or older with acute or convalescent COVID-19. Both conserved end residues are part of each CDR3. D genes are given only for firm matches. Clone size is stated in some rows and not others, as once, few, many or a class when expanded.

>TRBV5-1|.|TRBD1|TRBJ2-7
TGCGCCAGCAGCGTGGACAGGAACTCCTACGAGCAGTACTTC
CASSVDRNSYEQYF
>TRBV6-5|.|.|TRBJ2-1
TGTGCCAGCAGGGGAATTGGGACACCCGTCAATGAGCAGTTCTTC
CASRGIGTPVNEQFF
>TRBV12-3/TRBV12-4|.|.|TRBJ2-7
TGTGCCAGCAGTTTAACAGAATACGAGCAGTACTTC
CASSLTEYEQYF
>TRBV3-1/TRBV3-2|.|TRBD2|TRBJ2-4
TGTGCCAGCAGCCAAGATCGGGGGGGGGCAGCCAAAAACATTCAGTACTTC
CASSQDRGGAAKNIQYF
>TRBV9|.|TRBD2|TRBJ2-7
TGTGCCAGCAGCGTACGCCCCGGGGGGGGGCGCCACGAGCAGTACTTC
CASSVRPGGGRHEQYF
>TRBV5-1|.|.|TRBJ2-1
TGCGCCAGCAGCTTGGCCAAGAGCCAACCCTACAATGAGCAGTTCTTC
CASSLAKSQPYNEQFF
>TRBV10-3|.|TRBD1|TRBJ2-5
TGTGCCATCAGTGGGGACAGGGGGCAAGAGACCCAGTACTTC
CAISGDRGQETQYF
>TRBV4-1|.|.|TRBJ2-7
TGCGCCAGCAGCGCCCGCATCTTCCAGGGGATCGACGAGCAGTACTTC
CASSARIFQGIDEQYF
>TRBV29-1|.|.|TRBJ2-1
TGCAGCGTGCCGGGGGCCTACAATGAGCAGTTCTTC
CSVPGAYNEQFF
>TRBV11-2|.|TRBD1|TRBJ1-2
TGTGCCAGCAGCCCCCGATTCCCGGGACAGGGGGCAAGTGGCTACACCTTC
CASSPRFPGQGASGYTF
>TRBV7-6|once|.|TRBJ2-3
TGTGCCAGCAGCTTAGGCCCCGTGGGGGGAGATACGCAGTATTTT
CASSLGPVGGDTQYF
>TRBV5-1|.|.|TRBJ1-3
TGCGCCAGCCATCCCGGGGGACTCTCTGGAAACACCATATATTTT
CASHPGGLSGNTIYF
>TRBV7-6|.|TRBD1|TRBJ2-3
TGTGCCAGCAGCTTAAGGACAGGGGTTTATCCAGATACGCAGTATTTT
CASSLRTGVYPDTQYF
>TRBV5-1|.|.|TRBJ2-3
TGCGCCAGCAGCTTGGCTGGGCAGGGTACAGATACGCAGTATTTT
CASSLAGQGTDTQYF
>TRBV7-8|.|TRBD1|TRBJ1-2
TGTGCCAGCAGCTTAGGGGCCGGGACAGGGGACTATGGCTACACCTTC
CASSLGAGTGDYGYTF
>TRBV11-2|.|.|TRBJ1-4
TGTGCCAGCAGCGAACAATTGGCAGATGAAAAACTGTTTTTT
CASSEQLADEKLFF
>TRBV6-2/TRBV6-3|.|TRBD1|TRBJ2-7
TGTGCCAGCAGCCGCGCAGGGGGTGGGATTGAGCAGTACTTC
CASSRAGGGIEQYF
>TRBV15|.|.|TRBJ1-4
TGTGCCACCAGAGCCCGAGGAGAGATGAAGAGTAAACTGTTTTTT
CATRARGEMKSKLFF
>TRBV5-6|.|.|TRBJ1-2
TGTGCCAGCAGCTTCGACTATGGCTACACCTTC
CASSFDYGYTF
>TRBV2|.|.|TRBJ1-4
TGTGCCAGCAGTGGGGCATTTGACAGTCTAAGGGATGAAAAACTGTTTTTT
CASSGAFDSLRDEKLFF
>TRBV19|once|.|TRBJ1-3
TGTGCCAGTAGTATACGGTCACTACAGGGAGCTGGAAACACCATATATTTT
CASSIRSLQGAGNTIYF
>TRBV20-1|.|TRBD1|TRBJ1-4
TGCAGTGCTAGTCCCGGGACAGGGTTGGGCGAAAAACTGTTTTTT
CSASPGTGLGEKLFF
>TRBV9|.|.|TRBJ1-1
TGTGCCAGCAGCGTTGCCCCGGGACAAAGGAGCACTGAAGCTTTCTTT
CASSVAPGQRSTEAFF
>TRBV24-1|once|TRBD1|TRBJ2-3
TGTGCCACCAGAGGGAGGAAGGGGACAGGGGATACGCAGTATTTT
CATRGRKGTGDTQYF
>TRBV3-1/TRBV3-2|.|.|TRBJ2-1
TGTGCCAGCAGCCGCAAGAGGGGGGGGTACAATGAGCAGTTCTTC
CASSRKRGGYNEQFF
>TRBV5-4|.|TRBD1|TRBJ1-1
TGTGCCAGCAGTCCACCCGGACAGGCGGGGGGCACTGAAGCTTTCTTT
CASSPPGQAGGTEAFF
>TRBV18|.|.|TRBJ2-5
TGTGCCACCGTCCCCGACAGGCGCCAAGAGACCCAGTACTTC
CATVPDRRQETQYF
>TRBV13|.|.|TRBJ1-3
TGTGCCAGCAGCTTAGGCCGGACAGCGGGAAACACCATATATTTT
CASSLGRTAGNTIYF
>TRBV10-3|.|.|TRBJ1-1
TGTGCCATCAGTTTAACAGGGAGAGAGACTGAAGCTTTCTTT
CAISLTGRETEAFF
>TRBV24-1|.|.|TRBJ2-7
TGTGCCACCAGTGATCCTGACAGCTACGAGCAGTACTTC
CATSDPDSYEQYF
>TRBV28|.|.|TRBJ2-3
TGTGCCAGCAGTTCCAGGATTAGCACAGATACGCAGTATTTT
CASSSRISTDTQYF
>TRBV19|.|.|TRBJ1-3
TGTGCCAGTAGTATTTCCAGGACTGGAAACACCATATATTTT
CASSISRTGNTIYF
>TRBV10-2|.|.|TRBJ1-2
TGCGCCAGCAGTGAAGAGATATTGACTCTCTATGGCTACACCTTC
CASSEEILTLYGYTF
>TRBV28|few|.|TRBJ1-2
TGTGCCAGCAGCTTGGGGGCATATGGCTACACCTTC
CASSLGAYGYTF
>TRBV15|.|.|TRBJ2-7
TGTGCCACCAGCAGAGATATAGGTAGCGGCATCTCCTACGAGCAGTACTTC
CATSRDIGSGISYEQYF
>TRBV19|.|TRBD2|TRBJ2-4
TGTGCCAGTAGTAAGGAAGTTGGGACTAGCAAAAACATTCAGTACTTC
CASSKEVGTSKNIQYF
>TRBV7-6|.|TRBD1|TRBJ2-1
TGTGCCAGCAGCTTAGGGACAGGGATGTACAATGAGCAGTTCTTC
CASSLGTGMYNEQFF
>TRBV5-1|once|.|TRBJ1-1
TGCGCCAGCAGCTTGGGGGAGCACACTGAAGCTTTCTTT
CASSLGEHTEAFF
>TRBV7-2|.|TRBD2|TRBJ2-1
TGTGCCAGCAGCTTAGGCGGGGGGGCGCTCAATGAGCAGTTCTTC
CASSLGGGALNEQFF
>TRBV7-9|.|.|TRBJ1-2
TGTGCCAGCAGCACCCGGGTCTCAGATCGCTACACCTTC
CASSTRVSDRYTF
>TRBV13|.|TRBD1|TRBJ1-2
TGTGCCAGCAGCTCCTACGGACAGGTCGATGGCTACACCTTC
CASSSYGQVDGYTF
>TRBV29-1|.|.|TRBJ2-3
TGCAGCGTTCAGGAGGCGGGGGCGGATACGCAGTATTTT
CSVQEAGADTQYF
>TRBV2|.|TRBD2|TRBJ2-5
TGTGCCAGCAGTCGAATAGCGGGGGGGTTAGAGACCCAGTACTTC
CASSRIAGGLETQYF
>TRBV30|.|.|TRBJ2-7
TGTGCCTGGAGTGTTCTACGGGAGCGGGAGCAGTACTTC
CAWSVLREREQYF
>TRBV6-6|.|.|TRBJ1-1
TGTGCCAGCAGTTACCTCAGGGGAGTCACTGAAGCTTTCTTT
CASSYLRGVTEAFF
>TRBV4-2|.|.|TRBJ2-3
TGTGCCAGCAGCCCCCTGACTAATCCCGCAGATACGCAGTATTTT
CASSPLTNPADTQYF
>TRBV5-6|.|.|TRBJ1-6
TGTGCCAGCAGCTTGAACCGGTTAAATTCACCCCTCCACTTT
CASSLNRLNSPLHF
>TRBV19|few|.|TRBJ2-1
TGTGCCAGTAGTATAGATGTGTATCTCGGTGAGCAGTTCTTC
CASSIDVYLGEQFF
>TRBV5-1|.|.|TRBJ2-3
TGCGCCAGCAGCTTGGCGGACATGGCCCTAGATACGCAGTATTTT
CASSLADMALDTQYF